This T cell receptor (beta chain) was observed in a study of blood T cell repertoires in COVID-19. At the level of the study: T cells, B-cell-depleted T cells, or PBMCs supplied cDNA or gDNA.

Deletions cut 1 base from V and 5 bases from J, with 9 bases between. CDR3 length equals 13 residues. Germline V gene lookup returns CDR1 SGHTA and CDR2 FQGTGA. Per the original data handling: Nucleated cell counts were estimated from reference gene primer amplification. Using immunoSEQ multiplex PCR, the repertoire was profiled, and TCRdb retains in-frame clones only, with some absent. That table supplies the V and J calls and clone size; D and trimming were determined from the DNA. This sample has about 97,000 clones; 85% to 95% occur once, and the top ten carry approximately 5.8%. This sequence was found in a man aged 45 to 65 with active COVID-19. This chain uses TRBV7-3 with TRBJ2-7; a possible D gene is TRBD1 (5 bases). Sequencing used peripheral blood. The CDR3 DNA follows: TGTGCCAGCAGCTTAAAGACAGCCGACGAGCAGTACTTC. Protein: CASSLKTADEQYF.